The 7 T cell receptor beta chains in this list originate from one sample, sequenced in a study of PD-1 blockade in classical Hodgkin lymphoma. Sequenced by immunoSEQ multiplex PCR; TCRdb stores in-frame clones only, minus some. The data hold 10,000 to 15,000 clones, with roughly 80% observed a single time. Each patient experienced a relapse that followed autologous stem cell transplantation, and brentuximab vedotin exposure varied. Applied to thawed PBMCs, magnetic negative selection was the method used to isolate CD8+ T cells. The sample consisted of CD8+ T cells from blood, taken at baseline. These receptor sequences come from a human donor with classical Hodgkin lymphoma.

This chain connects TRBV9 to TRBJ2-2; 8 bases map to TRBD1. This CDR3 comprises 15 residues. In germline, CDR1 is SGDLS, CDR2 YYNGEE. Germline trimming cut 0 bases from V and 5 bases from J; bases unmatched to any gene: 3. CDR3 residues: CASSVAQGGTGELFF. CDR3 DNA: TGTGCCAGCAGCGTAGCACAGGGGGGTACCGGGGAGCTGTTTTTT.

The chain recombines TRBV7-9 with TRBJ2-1, with 12 bases fitting TRBD2. Germline CDR1 SEHNR, CDR2 FQNEAQ (reference sequence). There are 14 residues in the CDR3. CDR3 in DNA: TGTGCGCAAGGGCCTAGCGGGGGGGATAATGAGCAGTTCTTC. The encoded protein is CAQGPSGGDNEQFF.

The V call is TRBV7-2, the J call TRBJ2-7, with D hard to call. The germline CDR1 and CDR2 sequences are SGHTA and FQGNSA. The CDR3 contains 15 residues. Trimming pared 3 bases from V and 0 bases from J, leaving 12 bases between. In nucleotides, the CDR3 is TGTGCCAGCAGCTTGCTCTCTCAGAGCTCCTACGAGCAGTACTTC. Translating it yields CASSLLSQSSYEQYF.

The chain employs TRBV15 and TRBJ1-5; 9 positions agree with TRBD1. V was clipped by 7 bases and J by 1 base; unmatched bases: 5. Germline V gene sequence: CDR1 LNHNV, CDR2 YYDKDF (reference sequence). The CDR3 length is 15 residues. In DNA, the CDR3 is TGTGCCACCACCCTAGGACAGGGGAGCAATCAGCCCCAGCATTTT. This gives the protein CATTLGQGSNQPQHF.

The genes are TRBV7-9 and TRBJ2-1, with a weak D call TRBD1 (8 bases). Trimming took off 5 bases at V and 1 base at J, with 18 bases between the two ends. The CDR3 totals 17 residues. From germline, CDR1 is SEHNR and CDR2 FQNEAQ (reference sequence). The CDR3 nucleotides read TGTGCCAGCAGCACCGGACAGGGAGGGGGATCCTACAATGAGCAGTTCTTC. It codes for CASSTGQGGGSYNEQFF. The whole variable domain, filled in from reference TRBV7-9 and TRBJ2-1, reads DTGVSQNPRHKITKRGQNVTFRCDPISEHNRLYWYRQTLGQGPEFLTYFQNEAQLEKSRLLSDRFSAERPKGSFSTLEIQRTEQGDSAMYLCASSTGQGGGSYNEQFFGPGTRLTVL.

This chain connects TRBV11-2 to TRBJ2-2; 12 positions match TRBD1. Germline CDR1 SGHAT, CDR2 FQNNGV. This CDR3 has 16 residues. The V gene end was trimmed by 6 bases and the J gene end by 7 bases; junction bases not matched to a gene: 9. The CDR3 here is CASRTPGQGAGGELFF. CDR3 in DNA: TGTGCCAGCAGGACGCCGGGACAGGGGGCTGGCGGGGAGCTGTTTTTT.

This chain links TRBV6-6 with TRBJ1-4; D unresolved. V was trimmed by 7 bases and J by 5 bases, leaving 14 bases between them. CDR3 length: 14 amino acids. Germline values: CDR1 MNHNY, CDR2 SVGAGI (reference sequence). The DNA for the CDR3 is TGTGCCAGCAAAGTGGGATACGGGAATGAAAAACTGTTTTTT. Amino acids: CASKVGYGNEKLFF.